This T cell receptor (beta chain) was obtained from a study of T cell responses to AZD1222 COVID-19 vaccine. TCRdb's copy holds only in-frame clones and misses some; the assay was immunoSEQ multiplex PCR. There are 150,000 to 200,000 clones in the sample; approximately 94% occur only once, and over 0.95% lies in the top ten. A word on this clone: Its antigen is as yet unknown.

The CDR3 loop spans 15 amino acids. Trimming removed 2 bases from V and 3 bases from J, with 14 bases in between. Per the germline V gene, CDR1 is SGHVS and CDR2 is FQNEAQ. Whole-study results and caveats: Females outnumbered males among donors, who were mostly white British; clonal diversity was possibly underestimated. Repertoire samples came only from after the peak T cell response. Following two doses of AZD1222, Spike-specific TCR breadth and depth rose.

The chain carries TRBV7-8 and TRBJ2-7; a possible D gene is TRBD1 (6 bases). The TCR comes from an adult who received the AZD1222 COVID-19 vaccine. The sequencing used peripheral blood, collected 28 days after the second AZD1222 dose. DNA of the CDR3: TGTGCCAGCAGCTTAATTCAGGGGAACGGCTACGAGCAGTACTTC. Amino acids: CASSLIQGNGYEQYF.